This TCR beta chain was retrieved from a study of blood T cell repertoires in COVID-19. Per the original methods: From reference gene primer amplification, estimates of nucleated cell counts were derived. The repertoire was sequenced with immunoSEQ multiplex PCR; TCRdb's copy has only in-frame clones and lacks some. V, J and clone size are those of that table, while D and trimming were read from the DNA. The data contain fewer than 250,000 clones, 82% of them singletons. Patients at the Seattle site were enrolled during active infection and followed longitudinally. The germline V and J ends were trimmed by 7 bases and 8 bases, with 15 bases remaining between them. The CDR3 has 13 amino acids.

The material sequenced was peripheral blood. V and J are TRBV12-3 or TRBV12-4 and TRBJ2-1; possible D gene TRBD2, 5 bases. This clonotype was sampled from a woman aged 55-69 years with COVID-19, enrolled during active disease. The CDR3 DNA follows: TGTGCCAGCAAGTTAACTAGGAACGATGAGCAGTTCTTC. Residues: CASKLTRNDEQFF.